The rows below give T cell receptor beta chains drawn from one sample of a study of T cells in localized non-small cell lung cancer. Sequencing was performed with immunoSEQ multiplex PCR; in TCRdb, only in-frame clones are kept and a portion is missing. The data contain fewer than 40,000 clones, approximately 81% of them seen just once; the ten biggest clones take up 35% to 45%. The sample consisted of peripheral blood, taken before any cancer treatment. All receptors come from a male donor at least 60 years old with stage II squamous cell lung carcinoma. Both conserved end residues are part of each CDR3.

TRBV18 CASSRGTSGSFNTGELFF
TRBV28 CASSSQGYGYTF
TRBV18 CASSPGGSGNTIYF
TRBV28 CASSPPLGVGYEQYF
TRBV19 CASRYKRNSGANVLTF
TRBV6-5 CASSNQPQHF
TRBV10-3 CAISDSGLAGNEQFF
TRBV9 CASSVLGQGRNEQFF
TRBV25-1 CASQKAQGPSETQYF
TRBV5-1 CASSLLPLADGSGANVLTF
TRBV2 CASDLELSNEKLFF
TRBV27 CASSLSMGQETLHF
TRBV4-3 CASSQGLGRVGNTIYF
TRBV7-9 CASSESAHSLGGYTF
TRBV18 CASSPLGRLNEQFF
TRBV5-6 CASSLRGGNTEAFF
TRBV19 CASRQSGGNQPQHF
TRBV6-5 CASSALGGSKQYF
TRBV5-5 CASSLRVGNTEAFF
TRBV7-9 CASSPQVPYGYTF
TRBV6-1 CASRNGREKQYF
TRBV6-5 CASSQGGNEKLFF
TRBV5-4 CASSGGQGPNEKLFF
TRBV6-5 CASRRDPKYEQYF
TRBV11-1 CASSLLGYGYTF
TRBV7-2 CASSGTSGGTAQYF
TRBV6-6 CASSLEGTGANVLTF
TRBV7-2 CASSLGGGLGTFF
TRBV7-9 CASSLVGQVLGELFF
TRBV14 CASSQDGTSGYTGELFF
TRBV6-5 CASSRSEVGLKLFF
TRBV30 CAWGQEPYEQYF
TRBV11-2 CASSLVGRGTDTQYF
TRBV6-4 CASRPIRVYQPQHF
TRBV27 CASSFHDLGPYEQYF
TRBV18 CASSAAGARGRYWDQPQHF
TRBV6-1 CASNDGRHNEKLFF
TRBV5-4 CASSVRTGKETQYF
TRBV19 CASRIPQGAFTEAFF